Reported below is one T cell receptor (beta chain). The sample comes from a study of blood T cell repertoires in COVID-19. Overall study: Whether acute or convalescent, the COVID-19 samples came from the United States, Italy and Spain. Sources were T cells, B-cell-depleted T cells, or PBMCs; the material itself was cDNA or gDNA.

With V trimmed by 0 bases and J by 7 bases, 5 bases remained unmatched. The CDR3 loop spans 14 amino acids. Germline V lookup: CDR1 MGHRA, CDR2 YSYEKL. The authors' processing: It was from reference gene primer amplification that nucleated cell counts were estimated. Using immunoSEQ multiplex PCR, the repertoire was profiled, and TCRdb retains in-frame clones only, with some absent. V, J and clone size reflect that table, while D and trimming were determined from the DNA. The sample records 150,000 or so clones, about 80% being singletons. The chain couples TRBV4-1 to TRBJ1-1, with 7 bases aligning to TRBD1. The source is a woman in her sixties or seventies with acute or convalescent COVID-19. Sample: peripheral blood. CDR3 amino acids: CASSQDGGQIEAFF. The CDR3 DNA reads as TGCGCCAGCAGCCAAGACGGGGGACAGATTGAAGCTTTCTTT.